The clone carrying this T cell receptor (beta chain) showed up many times. The cDNA came from 5'RACE with 10-nucleotide random UMIs. A single record per CDR3 protein comes from TCRdb applying MiXCR to the 5' RACE reads. Found here are 35,000 to 40,000 distinct CDR3 sequences, 6% to 8.5% of them singletons; the top ten hold around 4.4%. The sample originates from a study of neurological immune-mediated disorders. The CDR3 sequence is 14 residues long. Trimming pared 0 bases from V and 2 bases from J, leaving 5 bases between. The germline V gene has CDR1 LGHDT and CDR2 YNNKEL (reference sequence). The rearrangement links TRBV3-1 to TRBJ2-1; D not certain. This clonotype was sampled from a woman in her 40s in good health. Material: PBMCs. The CDR3 DNA sequence: TGTGCCAGCAGCCAAGAAGGCCCCTACAATGAGCAGTTCTTC. The encoded protein is CASSQEGPYNEQFF.